A single sample gave rise to the 29 T cell receptor beta chains below, sequenced in a study of T cells after yellow fever vaccination. TCRdb re-analysed the 5' RACE reads in MiXCR, keeping a single row per CDR3 protein. The table records hundreds of thousands of distinct CDR3 sequences, about a sixth of them present only once. The sample was PBMCs, taken about 5 days after the first yellow fever vaccination. Receptors were obtained from a man younger than 30 who received the YFV17D yellow fever vaccine.

V usage is TRBV6-1 and J usage is TRBJ2-7; weak D call: TRBD1 (6 bases). V lost 5 bases, J lost 2 bases, and 19 bases lay in between. CDR3 length: 16 amino acids. Germline CDR1 and CDR2: MNHNS and SASEGT. The CDR3 loop reads CASSNSGGYSPYEQYF. The CDR3 region has the DNA TGTGCCAGCAGTAATAGTGGGGGCTACTCTCCCTACGAGCAGTACTTC.

The gene calls are TRBV9 and TRBJ2-7; D ambiguous. Germline loops: CDR1 SGDLS, CDR2 YYNGEE. V lost 0 bases, J lost 0 bases, and 10 bases lay in between. CDR3 length: 15 amino acids. The chain's CDR3 is CASSVGSSLSYEQYF. The CDR3, as DNA: TGTGCCAGCAGCGTAGGGTCCAGTCTCTCCTACGAGCAGTACTTC. Together with reference TRBV9 and TRBJ2-7, the CDR3 gives the full variable domain: DSGVTQTPKHLITATGQRVTLRCSPRSGDLSVYWYQQSLDQGLQFLIQYYNGEERAKGNILERFSAQQFPDLHSELNLSSLELGDSALYFCASSVGSSLSYEQYFGPGTRLTVT.

The gene calls are TRBV7-2 and TRBJ1-3; D gene uncertain. V shed 9 bases and J shed 0 bases, with 9 bases lying between them. Germline V gene sequence: CDR1 SGHTA, CDR2 FQGNSA. The CDR3 is made up of 13 amino acids. DNA for the CDR3: TGTGCCAGTTCCGATCACTCTGGAAACACCATATATTTT. It translates to CASSDHSGNTIYF. Looking up the rest from reference TRBV7-2 and TRBJ1-3 gives the full variable domain: GAGVSQSPSNKVTEKGKDVELRCDPISGHTALYWYRQSLGQGLEFLIYFQGNSAPDKSGLPSDRFSAERTGGSVSTLTIQRTQQEDSAVYLCASSDHSGNTIYFGEGSWLTVV.

The chain combines TRBV3-1 with TRBJ2-3; TRBD2 matches 8 bases. This CDR3 comprises 15 residues. Losses at the gene ends were 4 bases for V and 2 bases for J; bases not matched to a gene: 5. Germline CDR1 reads LGHDT; CDR2 reads YNNKEL (reference sequence). The CDR3 DNA is TGTGCCAGCAGCCTCACGGGACTAGACACAGATACGCAGTATTTT. Protein: CASSLTGLDTDTQYF.

This clonotype was counted only a few times. The V gene is TRBV7-8, the J gene TRBJ2-7, with 7 bases aligning to TRBD1. CDR1 and CDR2 (germline): SGHVS, FQNEAQ. The J segment lost 0 bases and the V segment lost 4 bases, leaving 6 bases of the junction unmatched. The CDR3 covers 15 residues. The CDR3 bases are TGTGCCAGCAGCTCAGCCGGGACAGCCTCCTACGAGCAGTACTTC. Protein product: CASSSAGTASYEQYF.

The V gene is TRBV6-2 or TRBV6-3, the J gene TRBJ2-5, with D unclear. The CDR3 contains 12 residues. Trimming pared 7 bases from V and 2 bases from J, leaving 8 bases between. Per the germline V gene, CDR1 is MNHEY and CDR2 is SVGEGT. CDR3 sequence: CASTFEQETQYF. The CDR3 bases are TGTGCCAGCACGTTCGAGCAAGAGACCCAGTACTTC.

This clonotype was detected only a few times. This rearrangement joins TRBV5-1 to TRBJ2-2, with 11 bases that match TRBD1. In germline, CDR1 is SGHRS, CDR2 YFSETQ. The CDR3 has 15 amino acids. The J segment lost 3 bases and the V segment lost 4 bases, leaving 2 bases of the junction unmatched. The DNA for the CDR3 is TGCGCCAGCAGCATGGGACAGGGGGACACCGGGGAGCTGTTTTTT. Protein: CASSMGQGDTGELFF.

This chain joins TRBV19 and TRBJ2-7, with 14 bases matching TRBD2. Germline V gene sequence: CDR1 LNHDA, CDR2 SQIVND (reference sequence). The CDR3 loop spans 15 amino acids. J lost 3 bases, V lost 5 bases, and 3 bases had no gene match. The CDR3 here is CASSYGTSGGYEQYF. The CDR3 nucleotides read TGTGCCAGTAGTTATGGGACTAGCGGGGGCTACGAGCAGTACTTC.

This clonotype was seen many times. The rearrangement joins TRBV10-3 to TRBJ2-3, with D perhaps TRBD2 (5 bases). This CDR3 region has 13 residues. Germline lookup yields CDR1 ENHRY and CDR2 SYGVKD. V lost 4 bases and J 5 bases, leaving 10 bases between the germline ends. This CDR3 reads CAISGGVGDTQYF. DNA for the CDR3: TGTGCCATCAGTGGGGGAGTGGGAGATACGCAGTATTTT.

The chain is built from TRBV2 and TRBJ2-2; TRBD2 is a possible D gene (5 bases). Germline V gives CDR1 SNHLY, CDR2 FYNNEI. V was cut by 1 base and J by 7 bases, with 13 bases left in between. This CDR3 has 15 amino acids. CDR3 amino acids: CASSEGASWGGELFF. For the CDR3, the DNA is TGTGCCAGCAGTGAAGGGGCTAGCTGGGGCGGGGAGCTGTTTTTT.

Regarding this clonotype: One end of the junction does not line up with germline, which may come from a read error. The chain joins TRBV7-9 to TRBJ2-1; perhaps TRBD1 as D (6 bases). CDR3 length: 15 amino acids. CDR1 is SEHNR, CDR2 FQNEAQ, per germline (reference sequence). The CDR3 DNA sequence: TGTGCCAGCACACACTCAAACAGGGTTGGAAATGTGCAGTTCTTC. Translated, it gives CASTHSNRVGNVQFF. The variable domain in full, with the rest retrieved from reference TRBV7-9 and TRBJ2-1, is DTGVSQNPRHKITKRGQNVTFRCDPISEHNRLYWYRQTLGQGPEFLTYFQNEAQLEKSRLLSDRFSAERPKGSFSTLEIQRTEQGDSAMYLCASTHSNRVGNVQFFGPGTRLTVL.

This sequence joins TRBV7-2 and TRBJ1-1; D remains unclear. The CDR3 is 13 residues long. CDR1 and CDR2 (germline): SGHTA, FQGNSA. V was shortened by 5 bases and J by 0 bases, with 7 bases between the two germline ends. The CDR3 reads CASSPSVNTEAFF. The CDR3 nucleotides are TGTGCCAGCAGCCCCTCAGTGAACACTGAAGCTTTCTTT.

CDR3: CASSLELAGGGEQYF. In DNA, the CDR3 is TGTGCCAGCAGCTTAGAACTAGCGGGGGGCGGCGAGCAGTACTTC. J is TRBJ2-7 and V is TRBV7-2; 12 bases agree with TRBD2. Germline V CDR1 and CDR2: SGHTA, FQGNSA. The CDR3 covers 15 residues. With V trimmed by 1 base and J by 6 bases, 4 bases remained unmatched. Complete variable domain (other parts from reference TRBV7-2 and TRBJ2-7): GAGVSQSPSNKVTEKGKDVELRCDPISGHTALYWYRQSLGQGLEFLIYFQGNSAPDKSGLPSDRFSAERTGGSVSTLTIQRTQQEDSAVYLCASSLELAGGGEQYFGPGTRLTVT.

The rearrangement links TRBV7-3 to TRBJ2-5; 7 positions match TRBD1. The CDR3 has 14 residues. V lost 5 bases, J lost 2 bases, and 5 bases stayed unmatched. CDR1 and CDR2 from the germline V gene are SGHTA and FQGTGA. The CDR3 nucleotides are TGTGCCAGCAGCCGCCGGGACAGACAAGAGACCCAGTACTTC. Its protein is CASSRRDRQETQYF.

This clonotype showed up just a few times. The rearrangement uses TRBV27 and TRBJ2-5; D may be TRBD1 (5 bases). This CDR3 comprises 16 residues. Trimming cost V 5 bases and J 0 bases, with 16 bases left between them. Germline V gene lookup returns CDR1 MNHEY and CDR2 SMNVEV (reference sequence). The CDR3 bases are TGTGCCAGCAGTACCCTGGTAGGGGCCCACCAAGAGACCCAGTACTTC. Protein: CASSTLVGAHQETQYF.

This clonotype was counted between two and nine times. This chain's CDR3 is CASSPSGVYQPQHF. The CDR3 DNA follows: TGTGCCAGCAGCCCCTCCGGAGTCTATCAGCCCCAGCATTTT. This sequence joins TRBV4-2 and TRBJ1-5; D is undetermined. This CDR3 is 14 amino acids long. V was trimmed by 4 bases and J by 5 bases, leaving 12 bases between them. Germline V CDR1 and CDR2: LGHNA, YNFKEQ.

The chain carries TRBV5-4 and TRBJ2-5, with TRBD2 matching over 9 bases. This CDR3 is built from 15 residues. V shed 1 base, J shed 5 bases, and the junction held 6 bases outside the gene matches. Germline V gene lookup returns CDR1 SGHNT and CDR2 YYREEE (reference sequence). The CDR3 DNA follows: TGTGCCAGCAGCTTGAGTGGGACTAGCTATGAGACCCAGTACTTC. It encodes CASSLSGTSYETQYF.

This clonotype has ten or more counts. V is TRBV7-2 and J is TRBJ2-5; 10 nucleotides match TRBD2. The germline V gene has CDR1 SGHTA and CDR2 FQGNSA. This CDR3 spans 15 amino acids. V was clipped by 5 bases and J by 2 bases; unmatched bases: 5. The CDR3 spells CASSATSGVQETQYF. The CDR3 DNA sequence: TGTGCCAGCAGCGCTACTAGCGGGGTTCAAGAGACCCAGTACTTC.

This clonotype showed up just once. V and J are TRBV9 and TRBJ2-5; 7 bases fit TRBD2. Germline V gene sequence: CDR1 SGDLS, CDR2 YYNGEE. The CDR3 is 15 residues long. V lost 3 bases and J lost 5; bases outside the gene matches: 10. CDR3 amino acids: CASSEGGGWLETQYF. The DNA of the CDR3 is TGTGCCAGCAGCGAGGGCGGGGGATGGTTGGAGACCCAGTACTTC.

The chain has TRBV20-1 and TRBJ2-1, with TRBD2 matching over 9 bases. Germline V gives CDR1 DFQATT, CDR2 SNEGSKA (reference sequence). There are 13 residues in the CDR3. The V segment lost 3 bases and the J segment 6 bases; nucleotides outside the gene matches: 3. CDR3 nucleotide sequence: TGCAGTGCTAGGGGCGGGGGGGCCAATGAGCAGTTCTTC. It translates to CSARGGGANEQFF.

This clonotype was counted once. The J gene is TRBJ2-1, the V gene TRBV5-1; 11 bases are a match to TRBD2. Germline CDR1 and CDR2: SGHRS and YFSETQ. V lost 4 bases and J lost 5; bases outside the gene matches: 8. This CDR3 has 16 residues. CDR3 sequence: CASSIRLAGRNNEQFF. CDR3 bases: TGCGCCAGCAGCATCAGACTAGCGGGACGAAACAATGAGCAGTTCTTC.

The rearrangement joins TRBV24-1 to TRBJ2-2, with TRBD1 matching over 9 bases. V was pared by 5 bases and J by 0 bases, with 3 bases of the junction left unmatched. The V gene's germline CDR1 is KGHDR and CDR2 SFDVKD. The length of the CDR3 is 16 residues. This chain's CDR3 is CATSGRQGANTGELFF. Here the CDR3 DNA reads TGTGCCACCAGTGGCCGACAGGGGGCGAACACCGGGGAGCTGTTTTTT.

This clonotype turned up a few times. The chain joins TRBV5-4 to TRBJ2-7, with D hard to call. With 3 bases removed from V and 7 bases from J, the gap between germline ends came to 14 bases. Germline V gene lookup returns CDR1 SGHNT and CDR2 YYREEE (reference sequence). This CDR3 spans 13 amino acids. CDR3 in DNA: TGTGCCAGCAGCTCGAAGGGATCGGGTGAGCAGTACTTC. It translates to CASSSKGSGEQYF.

This clonotype was counted between two and nine times. The chain combines TRBV6-5 with TRBJ1-2; D is uncertain. Trimming removed 3 bases at V and 3 bases at J, with 11 bases between. The CDR3 consists of 14 residues. Germline-derived CDR1 and CDR2 are MNHEY and SVGAGI. CDR3 bases: TGTGCCAGCAGTTATGGAGCTTCGTACTATGGCTACACCTTC. Residues: CASSYGASYYGYTF.

The V gene is TRBV3-1, the J gene TRBJ2-2; no clear D. CDR1 LGHDT and CDR2 YNNKEL come from the germline V gene (reference sequence). Between the trimmed V and J ends, which lost 1 base and 5 bases, there was a span of 5 bases. This CDR3 is 13 amino acids long. CDR3 residues: CASSQVGTGELFF. The CDR3 coding sequence is TGTGCCAGCAGCCAAGTGGGGACCGGGGAGCTGTTTTTT.

The chain couples TRBV6-2 or TRBV6-3 to TRBJ2-7; the D gene is possibly TRBD1 (5 bases). Germline V gene data show CDR1 as MNHEY and CDR2 as SVGEGT. V lost 9 bases and J 2 bases, leaving 17 bases between the germline ends. The CDR3 has 14 residues. The CDR3 nucleotides read TGTGCCAGTCACCGACAGTTGGACGCCTACGAGCAGTACTTC. It encodes CASHRQLDAYEQYF.

The V gene is TRBV5-1, the J gene TRBJ2-3; D uncertain. Trimming removed 4 bases at V and 4 bases at J, with 7 bases between. CDR1 SGHRS and CDR2 YFSETQ come from the germline V gene. CDR3 length equals 12 residues. The CDR3 sequence: CASSEDPDTQYF. The CDR3 nucleotides are TGCGCCAGCAGCGAAGACCCAGATACGCAGTATTTT.

A few counts support this clonotype. The chain has TRBV7-2 and TRBJ2-1; D perhaps matches TRBD2 (6 bases). Germline V CDR1 and CDR2: SGHTA, FQGNSA. The CDR3 loop spans 16 amino acids. V was pared by 6 bases and J by 5 bases, with 20 bases between. The CDR3 here is CASSYLSGGDHNEQFF. CDR3 DNA: TGTGCCAGCAGTTATCTTAGCGGTGGAGACCACAATGAGCAGTTCTTC.

The chain recombines TRBV4-3 with TRBJ1-1, with 8 bases that match TRBD1. Germline CDR1 is LGHNA and CDR2 is YSLEER. CDR3 length equals 15 residues. Losses at the gene ends were 4 bases for V and 1 base for J; bases not matched to a gene: 5. The CDR3 DNA reads TGCGCCAGCAGCCCTGTAGACAGGGGGAACACTGAAGCTTTCTTT. As protein: CASSPVDRGNTEAFF.